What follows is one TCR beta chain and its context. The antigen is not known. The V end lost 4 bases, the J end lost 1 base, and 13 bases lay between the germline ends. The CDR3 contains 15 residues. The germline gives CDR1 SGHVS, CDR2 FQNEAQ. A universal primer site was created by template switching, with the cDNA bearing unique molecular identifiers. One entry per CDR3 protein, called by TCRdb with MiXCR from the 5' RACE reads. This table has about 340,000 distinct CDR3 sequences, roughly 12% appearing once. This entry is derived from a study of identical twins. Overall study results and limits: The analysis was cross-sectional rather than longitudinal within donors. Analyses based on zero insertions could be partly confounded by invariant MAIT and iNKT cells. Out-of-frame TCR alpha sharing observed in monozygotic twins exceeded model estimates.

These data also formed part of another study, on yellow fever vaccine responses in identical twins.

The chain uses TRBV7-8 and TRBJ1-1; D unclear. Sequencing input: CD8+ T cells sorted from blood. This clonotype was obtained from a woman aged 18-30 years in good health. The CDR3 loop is CASSSPHSGNTEAFF. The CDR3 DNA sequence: TGTGCCAGCAGCTCACCTCATTCGGGGAACACTGAAGCTTTCTTT.